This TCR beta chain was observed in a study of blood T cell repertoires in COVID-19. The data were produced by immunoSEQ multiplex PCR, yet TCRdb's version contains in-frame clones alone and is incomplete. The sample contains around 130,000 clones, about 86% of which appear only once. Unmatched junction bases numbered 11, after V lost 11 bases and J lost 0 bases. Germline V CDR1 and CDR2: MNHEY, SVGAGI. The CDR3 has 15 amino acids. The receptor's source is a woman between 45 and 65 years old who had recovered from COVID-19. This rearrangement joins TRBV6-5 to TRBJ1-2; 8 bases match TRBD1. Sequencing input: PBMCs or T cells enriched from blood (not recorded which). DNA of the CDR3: TGTGCCGGATGGGACAGGAATATAGCTAACTATGGCTACACCTTC. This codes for CAGWDRNIANYGYTF.